This entry describes one TCR beta chain. Germline CDR1 MNHEY, CDR2 SVGAGI. V lost 7 bases and J lost 7; bases outside the gene matches: 2. The CDR3 has 12 residues. This record belongs to a study of blood T cell repertoires in COVID-19. Here immunoSEQ multiplex PCR was the method, and the copy in TCRdb shows in-frame clones only, minus some. Altogether over 120,000 clones are present, 87% being singletons, with the ten largest covering approximately 11%. The gene calls are TRBV6-5 and TRBJ2-5; 11 nucleotides align to TRBD2. Specimen: PBMCs or T cells enriched from blood (not recorded which). This TCR came from a man in his sixties who had recovered from COVID-19. CDR3 region: CASTGTSGTQYF. CDR3 in DNA: TGTGCCAGCACTGGGACTAGCGGGACCCAGTACTTC.